These 3 T cell receptor beta chains were all obtained from the same sample, sequenced in a study of T-cell memory formation after mild COVID-19. Each CDR3 protein gets one entry after TCRdb re-called the 5' RACE reads with MiXCR. The profile shows approximately 430,000 distinct CDR3 sequences, less than 25% of them singletons. Sequences were obtained from PBMCs or a T cell subset sorted from them (not recorded which). The receptors derive from an adult woman who had mild COVID-19 (a few samples of this study predate the infection). Cell type and time point are not known.

The J gene is TRBJ2-7, the V gene TRBV4-1; 8 bases line up with TRBD1. Germline lookup yields CDR1 MGHRA and CDR2 YSYEKL. The CDR3 extends over 16 amino acids. The V segment lost 0 bases and the J segment 3 bases; nucleotides outside the gene matches: 7. This CDR3 reads CASSQDQGQANYEQYF. CDR3 nucleotide sequence: TGCGCCAGCAGCCAAGATCAGGGACAGGCTAACTACGAGCAGTACTTC.

This clonotype has only a few counts. The gene calls are TRBV6-5 and TRBJ2-3; 7 nucleotides agree with TRBD1. V trimming: 6 bases; J trimming: 0 bases; junction bases outside the gene matches: 0. The germline V gene has CDR1 MNHEY and CDR2 SVGAGI. This CDR3 region has 13 residues. Written as DNA, the CDR3 is TGTGCCAGCAGGGACAGGAGCACAGATACGCAGTATTTT. Translation: CASRDRSTDTQYF.

This clonotype was seen only a few times. The CDR3 sequence: CASSIVAGGKNTEAFF. The CDR3 bases are TGTGCCAGTAGTATAGTGGCAGGGGGGAAGAACACTGAAGCTTTCTTT. The chain recombines TRBV19 with TRBJ1-1; 7 bases map to TRBD1. This CDR3 contains 16 residues. Germline lookup yields CDR1 LNHDA and CDR2 SQIVND (reference sequence). Trimming cost V 1 base and J 1 base; bases outside gene matches: 6. Full variable domain (remainder filled in from reference TRBV19 and TRBJ1-1): DGGITQSPKYLFRKEGQNVTLSCEQNLNHDAMYWYRQDPGQGLRLIYYSQIVNDFQKGDIAEGYSVSREKKESFPLTVTSAQKNPTAFYLCASSIVAGGKNTEAFFGQGTRLTVV.